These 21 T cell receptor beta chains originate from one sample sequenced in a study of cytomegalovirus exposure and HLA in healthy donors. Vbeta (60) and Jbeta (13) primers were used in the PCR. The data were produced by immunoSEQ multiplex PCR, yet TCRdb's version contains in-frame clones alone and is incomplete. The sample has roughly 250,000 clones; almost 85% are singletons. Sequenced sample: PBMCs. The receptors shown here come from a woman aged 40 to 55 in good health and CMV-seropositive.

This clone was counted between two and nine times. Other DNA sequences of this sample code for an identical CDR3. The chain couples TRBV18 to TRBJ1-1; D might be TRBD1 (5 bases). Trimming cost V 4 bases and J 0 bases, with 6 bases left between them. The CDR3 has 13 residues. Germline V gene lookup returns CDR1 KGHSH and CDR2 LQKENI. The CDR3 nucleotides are TGTGCCAGCTCACAAGGGGTGAACACTGAAGCTTTCTTT. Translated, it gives CASSQGVNTEAFF.

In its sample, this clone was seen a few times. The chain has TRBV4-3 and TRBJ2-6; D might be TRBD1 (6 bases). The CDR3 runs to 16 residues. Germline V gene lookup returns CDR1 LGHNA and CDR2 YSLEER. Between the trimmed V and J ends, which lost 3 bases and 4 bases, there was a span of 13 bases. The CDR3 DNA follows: TGCGCCAGCAGCCATAGACCAGGGGACGGGGCCAACGTCCTGACTTTC. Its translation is CASSHRPGDGANVLTF.

Here the CDR3 reads CASSLGQGARQETQYF. The CDR3 DNA is TGCGCCAGCAGCTTAGGACAGGGGGCGCGGCAAGAGACCCAGTACTTC. This chain joins TRBV5-1 and TRBJ2-5; TRBD1 agrees at 11 bases. This CDR3 comprises 16 residues. Germline CDR1 is SGHRS and CDR2 is YFSETQ. Unmatched junction bases numbered 5, after V lost 2 bases and J lost 2 bases. Full variable domain (rest looked up from reference TRBV5-1 and TRBJ2-5): KAGVTQTPRYLIKTRGQQVTLSCSPISGHRSVSWYQQTPGQGLQFLFEYFSETQRNKGNFPGRFSGRQFSNSRSEMNVSTLELGDSALYLCASSLGQGARQETQYFGPGTRLLVL.

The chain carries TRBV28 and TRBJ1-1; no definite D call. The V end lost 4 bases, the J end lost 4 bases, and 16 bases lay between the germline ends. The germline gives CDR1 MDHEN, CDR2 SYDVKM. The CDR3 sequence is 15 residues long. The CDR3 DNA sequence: TGTGCCAGCAGTTCCGCGATATCAAGAAGCACTGAAGCTTTCTTT. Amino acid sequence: CASSSAISRSTEAFF.

The CDR3 DNA reads TGTGCCAGCAGCAACATTGGAGCACGAATGGGGGGGAATACGCAGTATTTT. Protein: CASSNIGARMGGNTQYF. The V and J genes are TRBV7-3 and TRBJ2-3; 7 bases map to TRBD2. The CDR3 extends over 17 amino acids. Losses at the gene ends were 5 bases for V and 7 bases for J; bases not matched to a gene: 18. Germline V lookup: CDR1 SGHTA, CDR2 FQGTGA.

CDR3 sequence: CASSYEDRAREKLFF. CDR3 bases: TGTGCCAGCAGTTACGAGGACAGGGCTAGGGAAAAACTGTTTTTT. The chain carries TRBV6-6 and TRBJ1-4, with 8 bases identical to TRBD1. The V and J ends lost 2 bases and 8 bases, in that order; junction bases with no gene match: 7. The V gene's germline CDR1 is MNHNY and CDR2 SVGAGI (reference sequence). The CDR3 totals 15 residues.

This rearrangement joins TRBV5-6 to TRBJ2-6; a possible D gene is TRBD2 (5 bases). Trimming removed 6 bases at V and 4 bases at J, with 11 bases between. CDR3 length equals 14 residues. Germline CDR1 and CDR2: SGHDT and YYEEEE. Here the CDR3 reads CASTPSSGANVLTF. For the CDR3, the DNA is TGTGCCAGCACCCCTAGCTCCGGGGCCAACGTCCTGACTTTC.

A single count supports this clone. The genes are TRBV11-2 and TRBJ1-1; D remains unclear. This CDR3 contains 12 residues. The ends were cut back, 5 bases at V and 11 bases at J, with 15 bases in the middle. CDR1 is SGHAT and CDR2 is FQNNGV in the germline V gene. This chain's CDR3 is CASSPPEGRAFF. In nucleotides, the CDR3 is TGTGCCAGCAGCCCCCCGGAGGGTCGGGCTTTCTTT.

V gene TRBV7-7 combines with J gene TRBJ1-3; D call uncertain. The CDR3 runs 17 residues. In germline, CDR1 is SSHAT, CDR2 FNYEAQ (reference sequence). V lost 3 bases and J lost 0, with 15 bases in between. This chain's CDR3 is CASSLRVGGNSGNTIYF. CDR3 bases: TGTGCCAGCAGCTTGCGGGTTGGAGGGAACTCTGGAAACACCATATATTTT.

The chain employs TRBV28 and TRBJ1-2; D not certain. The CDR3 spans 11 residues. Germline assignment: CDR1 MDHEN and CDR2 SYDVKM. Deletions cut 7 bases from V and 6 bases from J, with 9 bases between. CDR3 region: CASTRGNGYTF. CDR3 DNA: TGTGCCAGCACCCGCGGTAATGGCTACACCTTC.

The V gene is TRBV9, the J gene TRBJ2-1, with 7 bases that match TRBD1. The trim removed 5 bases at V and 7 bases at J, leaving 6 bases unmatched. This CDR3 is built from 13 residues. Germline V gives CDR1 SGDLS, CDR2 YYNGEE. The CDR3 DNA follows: TGTGCCAGCAGTCTTAGGGGGCTGAATGAGCAGTTCTTC. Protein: CASSLRGLNEQFF.

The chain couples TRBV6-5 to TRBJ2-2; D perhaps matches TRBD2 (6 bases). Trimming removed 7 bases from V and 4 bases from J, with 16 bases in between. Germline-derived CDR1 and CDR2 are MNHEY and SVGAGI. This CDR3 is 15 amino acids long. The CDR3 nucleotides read TGTGCCAGCACCGGCGGCGGGGCCGGCACCGGGGAGCTGTTTTTT. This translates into CASTGGGAGTGELFF.

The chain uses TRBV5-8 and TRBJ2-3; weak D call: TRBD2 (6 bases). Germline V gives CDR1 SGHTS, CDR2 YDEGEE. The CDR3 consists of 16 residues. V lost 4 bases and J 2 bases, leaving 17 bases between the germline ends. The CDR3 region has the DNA TGTGCCAGCAGCCTGGGACTGAGCCCGTCCACAGATACGCAGTATTTT. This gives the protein CASSLGLSPSTDTQYF.

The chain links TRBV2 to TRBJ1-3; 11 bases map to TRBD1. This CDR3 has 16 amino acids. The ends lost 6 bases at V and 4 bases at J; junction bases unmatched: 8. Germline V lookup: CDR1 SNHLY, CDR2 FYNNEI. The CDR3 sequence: CASRPPGTGGGNTIYF. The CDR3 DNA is TGTGCCAGCAGGCCACCCGGGACAGGGGGAGGAAACACCATATATTTT. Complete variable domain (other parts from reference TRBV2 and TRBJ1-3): EPEVTQTPSHQVTQMGQEVILRCVPISNHLYFYWYRQILGQKVEFLVSFYNNEISEKSEIFDDQFSVERPDGSNFTLKIRSTKLEDSAMYFCASRPPGTGGGNTIYFGEGSWLTVV.

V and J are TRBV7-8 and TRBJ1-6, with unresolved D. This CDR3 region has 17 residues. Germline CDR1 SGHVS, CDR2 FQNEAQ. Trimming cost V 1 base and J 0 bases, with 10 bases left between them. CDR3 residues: CASSLERWSSYNSPLHF. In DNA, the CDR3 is TGTGCCAGCAGCTTAGAGCGGTGGAGCTCCTATAATTCACCCCTCCACTTT.

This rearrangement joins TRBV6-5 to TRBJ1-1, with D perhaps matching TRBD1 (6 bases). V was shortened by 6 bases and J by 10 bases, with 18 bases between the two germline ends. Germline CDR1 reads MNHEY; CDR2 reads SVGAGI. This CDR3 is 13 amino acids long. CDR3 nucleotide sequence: TGTGCCAGCAGCGCAATTACAGGGAGAAGAGCTTTCTTT. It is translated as CASSAITGRRAFF.

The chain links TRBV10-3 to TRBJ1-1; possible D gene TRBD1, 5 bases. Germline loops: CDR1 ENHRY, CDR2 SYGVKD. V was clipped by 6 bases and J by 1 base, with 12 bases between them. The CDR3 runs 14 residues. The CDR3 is CAIRGDYRNTEAFF. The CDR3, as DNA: TGTGCCATCAGGGGGGACTACAGGAACACTGAAGCTTTCTTT.

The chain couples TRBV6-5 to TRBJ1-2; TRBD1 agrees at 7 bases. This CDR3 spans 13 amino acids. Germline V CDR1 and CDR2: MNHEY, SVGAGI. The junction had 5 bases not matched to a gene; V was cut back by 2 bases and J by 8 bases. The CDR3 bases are TGTGCCAGCAGTTACCTCGGGACAGACGGCTACACCTTC. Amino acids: CASSYLGTDGYTF.

The CDR3, as DNA: TGCAGCGCCTTTTCCGGGAATACGCAGTATTTT. Translating it yields CSAFSGNTQYF. The gene calls are TRBV29-1 and TRBJ2-3; possible D gene TRBD2, 5 bases. The CDR3 is 11 amino acids. The germline V gene has CDR1 SQVTM and CDR2 ANQGSEA. V was pared by 7 bases and J by 7 bases, with 12 bases between.

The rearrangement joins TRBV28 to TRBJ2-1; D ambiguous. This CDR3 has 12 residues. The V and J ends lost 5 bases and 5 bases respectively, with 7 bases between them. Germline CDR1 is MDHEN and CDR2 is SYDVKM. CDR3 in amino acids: CASSPGDNEQFF. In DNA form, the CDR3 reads TGTGCCAGCAGTCCCGGTGACAATGAGCAGTTCTTC.

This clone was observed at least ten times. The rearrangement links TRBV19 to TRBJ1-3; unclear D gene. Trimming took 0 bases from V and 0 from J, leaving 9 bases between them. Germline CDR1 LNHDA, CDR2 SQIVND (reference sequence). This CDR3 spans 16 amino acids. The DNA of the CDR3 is TGTGCCAGTAGTATAGATCCGGGAGGCTCTGGAAACACCATATATTTT. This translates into CASSIDPGGSGNTIYF.